Listed here is a single T cell receptor (beta chain). Antigen: not known. Template switching added a universal primer site, and cDNA bore unique molecular identifiers. TCRdb redid the calling of the 5' RACE reads with MiXCR, one entry per CDR3 protein. The sample lists 450,000 or so distinct CDR3 sequences, 14% occurring once. This sample is part of a study of identical twins. With no exceptions, donors were healthy Caucasians. Findings of the study overall: Fewer insertions were carried by abundant cord blood beta clonotypes, but none was seen in memory repertoires.

CDR1 is MNHNS, CDR2 SASEGT, per germline. The CDR3 covers 14 residues. Trimming cost V 8 bases and J 5 bases, with 18 bases left between them. The same sample was also studied in work on yellow fever vaccine responses in identical twins. That source reports: A vaccine T cell response that seemed partly convergent and partly personalized was reported in twins.

This receptor was obtained from a woman aged 18-29 years in good health. This rearrangement joins TRBV6-1 to TRBJ1-2, with D possibly being TRBD1 (6 bases). Sequenced sample: CD4+ T cells sorted from blood. DNA for the CDR3: TGTGCCAGCTCAAGACAGGTGGGGGAATATGGCTACACCTTC. It translates to CASSRQVGEYGYTF.